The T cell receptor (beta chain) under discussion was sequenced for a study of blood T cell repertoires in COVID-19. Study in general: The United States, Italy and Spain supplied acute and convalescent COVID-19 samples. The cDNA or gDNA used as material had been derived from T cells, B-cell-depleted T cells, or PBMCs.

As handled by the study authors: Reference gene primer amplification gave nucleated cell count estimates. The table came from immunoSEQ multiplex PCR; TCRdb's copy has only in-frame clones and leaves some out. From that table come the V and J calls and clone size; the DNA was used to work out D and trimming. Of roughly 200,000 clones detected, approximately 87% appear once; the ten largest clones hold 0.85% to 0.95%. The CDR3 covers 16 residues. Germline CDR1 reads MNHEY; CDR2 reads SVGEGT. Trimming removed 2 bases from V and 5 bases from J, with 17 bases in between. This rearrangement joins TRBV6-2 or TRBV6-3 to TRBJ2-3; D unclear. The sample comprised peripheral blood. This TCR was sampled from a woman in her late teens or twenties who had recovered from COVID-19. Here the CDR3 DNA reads TGTGCCAGCAGTTACGTTGTTCCCCTACTTTTAGATACGCAGTATTTT. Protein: CASSYVVPLLLDTQYF.